Following are 6 T cell receptor beta chains from one sample sequenced in a study of PD-1 blockade in classical Hodgkin lymphoma. After autologous stem cell transplantation all patients relapsed, and prior brentuximab vedotin exposure differed between cohorts. Generated by immunoSEQ multiplex PCR, the TCRdb table keeps only in-frame clones and is missing some. The data hold about 37,000 clones, with 76% observed a single time. This material consisted of peripheral blood mononuclear cells (PBMCs), taken at baseline. The receptors originated from a human donor with classical Hodgkin lymphoma.

J is TRBJ1-3 and V is TRBV18; the D is unclear. CDR1 is KGHSH and CDR2 is LQKENI in the germline V gene. The V end lost 4 bases, the J end lost 0 bases, and 10 bases lay between the germline ends. The length of the CDR3 is 15 residues. Here the CDR3 reads CASSLEDHSGNTIYF. CDR3 sequence (DNA): TGTGCCAGCTCACTTGAGGACCACTCTGGAAACACCATATATTTT.

The chain recombines TRBV5-1 with TRBJ2-7; 8 bases agree with TRBD1. Germline trimming cut 0 bases from V and 2 bases from J; bases unmatched to any gene: 4. Germline values: CDR1 SGHRS, CDR2 YFSETQ. CDR3 size: 15 residues. The CDR3 DNA sequence: TGCGCCAGCAGCTTGGGGGACAGGACGCCCTACGAGCAGTACTTC. Encoded protein: CASSLGDRTPYEQYF.

The V gene is TRBV28, the J gene TRBJ1-2; no definite D call. V dropped 1 base and J dropped 2 bases, with 8 bases sitting between them. Germline values: CDR1 MDHEN, CDR2 SYDVKM. This CDR3 contains 14 residues. This chain's CDR3 is CASSLLGLNYGYTF. CDR3 nucleotide sequence: TGTGCCAGCAGTTTATTAGGACTGAACTATGGCTACACCTTC.

The chain carries TRBV28 and TRBJ2-7; 8 bases agree with TRBD1. CDR1 is MDHEN, CDR2 SYDVKM, per germline. This CDR3 comprises 15 residues. With V trimmed by 10 bases and J by 2 bases, 13 bases remained unmatched. As DNA, the CDR3 is TGTGCCACCTCCGGTCGGACAGGGCCCACCTACGAGCAGTACTTC. It codes for CATSGRTGPTYEQYF.

This chain connects TRBV6-5 to TRBJ1-1, with a tentative D call TRBD1 (6 bases). V was shortened by 6 bases and J by 1 base, with 12 bases between the two germline ends. Germline V gene data show CDR1 as MNHEY and CDR2 as SVGAGI. There are 14 residues in the CDR3. The CDR3 sequence: CASSAGHRNTEAFF. The CDR3 DNA is TGTGCCAGCAGCGCGGGACATCGGAACACTGAAGCTTTCTTT.

The gene calls are TRBV21-1 and TRBJ2-3; the D segment call TRBD1 is taken from the table without a DNA check. TRBV21-1 is designated a pseudogene. The CDR3 is 17 residues long. In DNA, the CDR3 is TGTGCCAGCAGCAAAGCGGGTCAGGGGAGAGGCACAGATACGCAGTATTTT. Its protein is CASSKAGQGRGTDTQYF.